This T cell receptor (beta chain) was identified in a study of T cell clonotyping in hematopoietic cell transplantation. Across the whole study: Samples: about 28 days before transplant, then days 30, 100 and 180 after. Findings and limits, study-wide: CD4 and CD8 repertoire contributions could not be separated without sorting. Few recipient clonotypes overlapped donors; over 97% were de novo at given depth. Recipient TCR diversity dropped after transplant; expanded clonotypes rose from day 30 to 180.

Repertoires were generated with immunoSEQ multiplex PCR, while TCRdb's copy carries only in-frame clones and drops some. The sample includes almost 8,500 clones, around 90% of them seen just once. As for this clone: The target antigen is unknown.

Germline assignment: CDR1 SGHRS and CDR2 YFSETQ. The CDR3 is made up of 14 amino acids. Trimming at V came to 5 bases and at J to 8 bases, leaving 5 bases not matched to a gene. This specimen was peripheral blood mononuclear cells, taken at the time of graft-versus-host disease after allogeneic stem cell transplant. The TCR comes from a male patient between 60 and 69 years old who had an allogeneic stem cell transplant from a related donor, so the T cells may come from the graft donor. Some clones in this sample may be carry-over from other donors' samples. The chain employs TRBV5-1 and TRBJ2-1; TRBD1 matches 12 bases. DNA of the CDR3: TGCGCCAGCAGGGAGGGGACAGGGGGCGATGAGCAGTTCTTC. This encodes CASREGTGGDEQFF.